What follows are 19 T cell receptor beta chains derived from one specimen sequenced in a study of T cell clonality in common variable immunodeficiency. Assay: immunoSEQ multiplex PCR; the TCRdb copy retains only in-frame clones and omits some. Observed in the sample are 50,000 to 70,000 clones, none of them singletons. Material for sequencing was peripheral blood mononuclear cells. Every receptor here comes from a person between 18 and 75 years old in good health.

This clone came up many times. Read data end 3 residues before the CDR3 end; the end is taken from the germline J gene. This sequence joins TRBV20-1 and TRBJ1-3; maybe TRBD1 (6 bases). Germline CDR1 is DFQATT and CDR2 is SNEGSKA (reference sequence). Trimming cost V 4 bases and J 4 bases, with 23 bases left between them. The CDR3 contains 17 residues. The CDR3 region is CSATSPWTEARGNTIYF. The sequenced CDR3 bases are TGCAGTGCTACCTCACCCTGGACAGAAGCGAGAGGAAACACC.

This clone came up a few times. The read ends 3 residues shy of where the CDR3 ends; the end is completed using the germline J gene. The chain carries TRBV7-2 and TRBJ2-4, with TRBD2 matching 7 bases. Germline V gene data show CDR1 as SGHTA and CDR2 as FQGNSA. The CDR3 spans 12 residues. The CDR3 DNA, read in part, is TGTGCCAGCAGCTTAGGCGGGGAGGGT. Translating it yields CASSLGGEG. The whole CDR3 region reads CASSLGGEGQYF.

To note about this clone: The CDR3 end is not reached by the read, which stops 3 residues before it; the germline J gene fills it in. J is TRBJ2-3 and V is TRBV2; 8 bases line up with TRBD1. Germline V gene lookup returns CDR1 SNHLY and CDR2 FYNNEI. The CDR3 sequence is 15 residues long. V dropped 2 bases and J dropped 7; count of bases not matched to a gene: 8. The covered CDR3 bases are TGTGCCAGCAGTGAACAGGGGGCCCCGGGGAATACG. Translation gives CASSEQGAPGNT. The full CDR3 is CASSEQGAPGNTQYF.

This clone was observed at least ten times. The observed sequence ends 3 residues before the CDR3 terminus, with the missing tail filled in from the germline J gene. This rearrangement joins TRBV6-2 or TRBV6-3 to TRBJ2-5, with D tentatively TRBD1 (6 bases). The CDR3 is 14 amino acids. Per germline, CDR1 MNHEY and CDR2 SVGEGT. The V end was cut by 0 bases, the J end by 5 bases, with 10 bases between. The covered CDR3 bases are TGTGCCAGCAGTTACTCGGCTGACAGGGAGACC. It translates to CASSYSADRET. The CDR3, in full, reads CASSYSADRETQYF.

For this clone: The read gets to within 3 residues of the CDR3 end, and the germline J gene fills in the rest. The chain employs TRBV5-1 and TRBJ1-5, with a tentative D call TRBD1 (5 bases). Per germline, CDR1 SGHRS and CDR2 YFSETQ. There are 15 residues in the CDR3. Trimming removed 0 bases at V and 3 bases at J, with 10 bases between. The CDR3: CASSLVGGVNQPQHF. The DNA read from the CDR3 is TGCGCCAGCAGCTTGGTGGGGGGAGTCAATCAGCCC.

Note on this clone: The read terminates 3 residues before the CDR3 end, so the remaining end is supplied by the germline J gene. The rearrangement links TRBV19 to TRBJ2-4, with D tentatively TRBD2 (6 bases). CDR1 and CDR2 (germline): LNHDA, SQIVND (reference sequence). The CDR3 contains 17 residues. This CDR3 is CATSQAEGITLDYGQYF. The part of the CDR3 DNA that was read is TGTGCCACCTCCCAGGCGGAGGGAATAACTCTGGACTATGGT.

This clone occurred many times. From the germline J gene comes the end of the CDR3, since the read stops 3 residues before it. The V call is TRBV18, the J call TRBJ2-5, with a weak D call TRBD2 (5 bases). The germline V and J ends were trimmed by 6 bases and 7 bases, with 15 bases remaining between them. In germline, CDR1 is KGHSH, CDR2 LQKENI. The CDR3 spans 13 residues. CDR3 amino acids: CASSPHGDWTQYF. Incomplete CDR3 DNA: TGTGCCAGCTCCCCTCACGGGGATTGGACC.

This clone was detected ten times or more. The sequence runs out 3 residues before the end of the CDR3; the remainder is reconstructed from the germline J gene. The chain has TRBV20-1 and TRBJ1-1; a weak D match, TRBD1 (5 bases). From germline, CDR1 is DFQATT and CDR2 SNEGSKA (reference sequence). This CDR3 is built from 16 residues. Deletions cut 2 bases from V and 4 bases from J, with 20 bases between. The sequenced CDR3 bases are TGCAGTGCTAGATGGACGGGGGTTCGGCAGGGCACTGAA. Its translation is CSARWTGVRQGTE. The CDR3, in full, reads CSARWTGVRQGTEAFF.

This clone came up many times. The DNA ends 3 residues before the CDR3 does, and the rest of the CDR3 is filled in from the germline J gene. The chain uses TRBV19 and TRBJ1-5, with D possibly matching TRBD1 (6 bases). Germline V gene sequence: CDR1 LNHDA, CDR2 SQIVND (reference sequence). Trimming took off 4 bases at V and 5 bases at J, with 12 bases between the two ends. The CDR3 is made up of 14 amino acids. Partial CDR3 DNA: TGTGCCAGTAGTACGGACAGTTCGGATCAGCCC. Protein product: CASSTDSSDQP. The complete CDR3 sequence is CASSTDSSDQPQHF. Drawing the rest from reference TRBV19 and TRBJ1-5, the complete variable domain is DGGITQSPKYLFRKEGQNVTLSCEQNLNHDAMYWYRQDPGQGLRLIYYSQIVNDFQKGDIAEGYSVSREKKESFPLTVTSAQKNPTAFYLCASSTDSSDQPQHFGDGTRLSIL.

This clone was seen ten or more times. With the read ending 3 residues before the CDR3 end, the germline J gene is used to fill in that end. This chain connects TRBV5-1 to TRBJ2-4; tentative D call: TRBD2 (5 bases). CDR1 is SGHRS, CDR2 YFSETQ, per germline. V dropped 2 bases and J dropped 1 base, with 16 bases sitting between them. The CDR3 spans 17 residues. CDR3 loop: CASSFPRVGSAKNIQYF. The sequenced part of the CDR3 DNA is TGCGCCAGCAGCTTTCCGAGGGTAGGGTCGGCCAAAAACATT. The entire variable domain, with the rest obtained from reference TRBV5-1 and TRBJ2-4, is as follows: KAGVTQTPRYLIKTRGQQVTLSCSPISGHRSVSWYQQTPGQGLQFLFEYFSETQRNKGNFPGRFSGRQFSNSRSEMNVSTLELGDSALYLCASSFPRVGSAKNIQYFGAGTRLSVL.

In its sample, this clone was seen many times. The read is 3 residues too short to cover the CDR3 end, so that end is filled in from the germline J gene. The chain joins TRBV19 to TRBJ1-4; D is uncertain. The CDR3 spans 15 residues. Trimming cost V 4 bases and J 8 bases, with 17 bases left between them. Germline CDR1 and CDR2: LNHDA and SQIVND (reference sequence). The sequenced part of the CDR3 DNA is TGTGCCAGTAGTAACGGTTACAGAGTCCACGAAAAA. Amino acid sequence: CASSNGYRVHEK. The full CDR3 reads CASSNGYRVHEKLFF.

In this sample, this clone turned up many times. The read stops 3 residues short of the end of the CDR3; the missing end is completed from the germline J gene. This chain connects TRBV9 to TRBJ1-1; possible D gene TRBD1, 6 bases. The V gene lost 4 bases and the J gene lost 0 bases, with 13 bases spanning the gap. The length of the CDR3 is 15 residues. In germline, CDR1 is SGDLS, CDR2 YYNGEE. The sequenced CDR3 bases are TGTGCCAGCAGCCCGCGGACAGCGTTGAACACTGAA. Translating gives CASSPRTALNTE. The full CDR3 sequence reads CASSPRTALNTEAFF.

This clone was observed a handful of times. The read ends 3 residues shy of where the CDR3 ends; the end is completed using the germline J gene. The chain is built from TRBV7-8 and TRBJ1-5, with a weak D call TRBD1 (5 bases). V lost 5 bases and J lost 5, with 13 bases in between. Germline V gene lookup returns CDR1 SGHVS and CDR2 FQNEAQ. The CDR3 runs 14 residues. CDR3 DNA, as far as it was read: TGTGCCAGCAGCCCCTCGCGGGGGTATCAGCCC. It specifies CASSPSRGYQP. The CDR3 as a whole reads CASSPSRGYQPQHF.

This clone was recorded at least ten times. The read ends 3 residues early relative to the CDR3; the germline J gene fills the gap. V is TRBV7-2 and J is TRBJ1-2; TRBD1 is a possible D gene (5 bases). Germline loops: CDR1 SGHTA, CDR2 FQGNSA. The CDR3 runs to 15 residues. This chain's CDR3 is CASSLWPGYGGGYTF. The part of the CDR3 DNA that was read is TGTGCCAGCAGCTTATGGCCAGGGTACGGAGGAGGC.

For this clone: The observed sequence ends 3 residues before the CDR3 terminus, with the missing tail filled in from the germline J gene. The chain couples TRBV19 to TRBJ1-4, with D possibly TRBD1 on 5 matching bases. Trimming shortened V by 9 bases and J by 1 base, and 12 bases separated the two germline ends. This CDR3 contains 14 residues. In germline, CDR1 is LNHDA, CDR2 SQIVND (reference sequence). The part of the CDR3 DNA that was read is TGTGCCAGCAGAAAACAGGAAACTAATGAAAAA. Translation gives CASRKQETNEK. The CDR3 as a whole reads CASRKQETNEKLFF.

A few counts support this clone. One end of the junction fails to match germline, which may point to a read error. The read halts 3 residues ahead of the CDR3 end, with the missing end drawn from the germline J gene. The same CDR3 is also encoded by other DNA sequences in this sample. This chain uses TRBV29-1 with TRBJ1-2, with a possible D match to TRBD1 (5 bases). Germline V gene data show CDR1 as SQVTM and CDR2 as ANQGSEA. This CDR3 is 15 amino acids long. Here the CDR3 reads CSVEEGGEFPYGYTF. The DNA read from the CDR3 is TGCAGCGTTGAAGAGGGGGGGGAATTCCCATATGGA.

This clone has a count of ten or more. The read gets to within 3 residues of the CDR3 end, and the germline J gene fills in the rest. The chain employs TRBV27 and TRBJ2-6; TRBD2 aligns across 9 bases. CDR1 MNHEY and CDR2 SMNVEV come from the germline V gene (reference sequence). The length of the CDR3 is 17 residues. V lost 8 bases to trimming and J lost 0 bases; unmatched junction nucleotides: 8. CDR3 amino acids: CASLGLAEYSGANVLTF. CDR3 bases read: TGTGCCAGCCTGGGACTAGCAGAATACTCTGGGGCCAACGTC. Filled out from reference TRBV27 and TRBJ2-6, the complete variable domain reads EAQVTQNPRYLITVTGKKLTVTCSQNMNHEYMSWYRQDPGLGLRQIYYSMNVEVTDKGDVPEGYKVSRKEKRNFPLILESPSPNQTSLYFCASLGLAEYSGANVLTFGAGSRLTVL.

Many counts were recorded for this clone. The CDR3 end lies 3 residues beyond the end of the read and is filled in from the germline J gene. The V call is TRBV6-2 or TRBV6-3, the J call TRBJ1-2; D remains ambiguous. CDR3 length: 13 residues. Germline CDR1 MNHEY, CDR2 SVGEGT. Trimming cost V 6 bases and J 2 bases, with 10 bases left between them. Partial CDR3 DNA: TGTGCCAGCAGCTACAGCCGAAACTATGGC. As protein: CASSYSRNYG. The full CDR3 reads CASSYSRNYGYTF.

This clone occurred many times. Read sequence stops 3 residues before the CDR3 end, and the germline J gene provides the missing end. This chain uses TRBV20-1 with TRBJ2-1; 8 bases are shared with TRBD2. This CDR3 is 15 amino acids long. From germline, CDR1 is DFQATT and CDR2 SNEGSKA (reference sequence). J gave up 7 bases and V 6 bases, and 14 bases lay outside the gene matches. The CDR3 region is CSAPDGGRGGNEQFF. The sequenced CDR3 bases are TGCAGTGCCCCTGATGGGGGACGCGGGGGGAATGAG.